The clone carrying this T cell receptor beta chain was detected many times. Antigen: not known. The CDR3 length is 13 residues. Trimming left V 5 bases short and J 2 bases short, with 10 bases between. The data were taken from a study of regulatory T cells in long-lasting Graves disease. Study-wide results and limits: Tissue studied was limited to peripheral blood, excluding thyroid tissue.

As for time point: persistent/refractory GD, antithyroid drugs over 5 years with positive TRAb. Scientists built the TCR library using RNA that was extracted from PBMCs. An endocrinology unit in Xi'an, China, supplied the patients. Both iRepertoire HTBI primers and Arm-PCR of CDR3 regions were used to build the TCR beta libraries. As handled by the study authors: Spanning all samples, the identified segments comprised 60 to 70 TRBV and about 15 TRBJ. From the multiplex PCR reads, TCRdb called clonotypes with MiXCR, one entry per CDR3 protein. These V and J calls originate from TCRdb's pipeline instead of the authors' own analysis. This table holds around 300,000 distinct CDR3 sequences, approximately 20% found once.

The sample consisted of peripheral blood mononuclear cells (PBMCs), taken when the disease was refractory, from a patient treated with antithyroid drugs. This chain joins TRBV12-3 or TRBV12-4 and TRBJ2-7, with D unresolved. The receptor's source is a female donor with Graves disease. This CDR3 is CASSLDITYEQYF. The CDR3 nucleotides are TGTGCCAGCAGTCTCGACATAACCTACGAGCAGTACTTC.